This entry lists 9 T cell receptor beta chains sequenced from one sample in a study of regulatory T cells in long-lasting Graves disease. Libraries of TCR beta came from iRepertoire HTBI primers plus Arm-PCR of CDR3 regions. TCRdb called the multiplex PCR reads again in MiXCR, with one record for every CDR3 protein. The sample lists around 420,000 distinct CDR3 sequences; 15% were seen once. Time point meaning: newly diagnosed GD, antithyroid drugs for less than 3 months. The TCR library was made from RNA that had been extracted from PBMCs in TRIzol. These records were also assigned to another study, of T cells in Graves' hyperthyroidism and ophthalmopathy.

The source material was peripheral blood mononuclear cells (PBMCs), sampled at new diagnosis, from a patient treated with antithyroid drugs. These TCRs come from a woman aged 40 to 50 with Graves disease.

Notes on this clonotype: This clone may be a read error of a much larger clone one base away. V gene TRBV6-2 or TRBV6-3 combines with J gene TRBJ1-5; D call uncertain. V was trimmed by 7 bases and J by 3 bases, leaving 16 bases between them. CDR3 length: 15 residues. CDR1 and CDR2 (germline): MNHEY, SVGEGT. The chain's CDR3 is CASIEAAGFNQPQHF. The CDR3 DNA follows: TGTGCCAGCATTGAAGCCGCAGGATTCAATCAGCCCCAGCATTTT.

This clonotype was counted at least ten times. The genes are TRBV30 and TRBJ1-5; D call uncertain. The V gene lost 2 bases and the J gene lost 9 bases, with 17 bases spanning the gap. CDR3 length equals 14 residues. Germline CDR1 is GTSNPN and CDR2 is SVGIG (reference sequence). The CDR3 here is CAWSLQSRRRPQHF. CDR3 nucleotide sequence: TGTGCCTGGAGTCTACAGAGCCGACGTCGGCCCCAGCATTTT.

This chain connects TRBV6-2 or TRBV6-3 to TRBJ2-4; no firm D call. The CDR3 loop spans 13 amino acids. The germline gives CDR1 MNHEY, CDR2 SVGEGT. The V end was cut by 5 bases, the J end by 5 bases, with 10 bases between. The CDR3 region has the DNA TGTGCCAGCAGTGTACTCTTCGAAAACATTCAGTACTTC. Translation gives CASSVLFENIQYF.

This clonotype was counted many times. V usage is TRBV29-1 and J usage is TRBJ2-2; no clear D. CDR3 length equals 15 residues. CDR1 and CDR2 (germline): SQVTM, ANQGSEA. V lost 6 bases and J lost 1, with 15 bases in between. CDR3 bases: TGCAGCGTCCGTGGCGTCCCACAGAACACCGGGGAGCTGTTTTTT. Its translation is CSVRGVPQNTGELFF.

To note about this clonotype: Relative to the germline gene, one junction end is altered; a read error may explain this. The chain employs TRBV6-1 and TRBJ2-7, with D possibly being TRBD1 (6 bases). The germline V gene encodes CDR1 MNHNS and CDR2 SASEGT. The CDR3 length is 12 residues. Here the CDR3 reads CASIGQGYGQYF. The CDR3 bases are TGTGCCAGCATCGGGCAGGGGTACGGGCAGTACTTC.

This clonotype was counted at least ten times. J is TRBJ2-1 and V is TRBV7-2; D is undetermined. This CDR3 has 14 residues. The V end was cut by 5 bases, the J end by 5 bases, with 13 bases between. The germline gives CDR1 SGHTA, CDR2 FQGNSA. The CDR3, as DNA: TGTGCCAGCAGCCCTGGCCCCGCCGACAATGAGCAGTTCTTC. Protein sequence: CASSPGPADNEQFF.

This clonotype was found a few times. This sequence joins TRBV27 and TRBJ2-1, with D perhaps being TRBD1 or TRBD2 (5 bases each). Trimming removed 8 bases at V and 0 bases at J, with 14 bases between. This CDR3 is 15 amino acids long. Germline lookup yields CDR1 MNHEY and CDR2 SMNVEV (reference sequence). The DNA for the CDR3 is TGTGCCAGCGGGGGTCACGAAAGCTCCTACAATGAGCAGTTCTTC. This translates into CASGGHESSYNEQFF.

On this clonotype: A read error may account for a junction end that differs from germline. The gene calls are TRBV4-1 and TRBJ2-7; a weak D match, TRBD2 (5 bases). Germline V gives CDR1 MGHRA, CDR2 YSYEKL. The CDR3 has 14 amino acids. CDR3 DNA sequence: TGCGCCAGCAACCAAGTGGAGCGGCTGGACGAGCAGTACTTC. Translation gives CASNQVERLDEQYF.

The table lists this clonotype with many counts. The rearrangement uses TRBV3-1 and TRBJ1-1; 7 positions agree with TRBD1. The germline CDR1 and CDR2 sequences are LGHDT and YNNKEL (reference sequence). Trimming at V came to 2 bases and at J to 2 bases, leaving 2 bases not matched to a gene. CDR3 size: 14 residues. Here the CDR3 DNA reads TGTGCCAGCAGCCAAAGGGGGCATAACACTGAAGCTTTCTTT. It is translated as CASSQRGHNTEAFF. Together with reference TRBV3-1 and TRBJ1-1, the CDR3 gives the full variable domain: DTAVSQTPKYLVTQMGNDKSIKCEQNLGHDTMYWYKQDSKKFLKIMFSYNNKELIINETVPNRFSPKSPDKAHLNLHINSLELGDSAVYFCASSQRGHNTEAFFGQGTRLTVV.